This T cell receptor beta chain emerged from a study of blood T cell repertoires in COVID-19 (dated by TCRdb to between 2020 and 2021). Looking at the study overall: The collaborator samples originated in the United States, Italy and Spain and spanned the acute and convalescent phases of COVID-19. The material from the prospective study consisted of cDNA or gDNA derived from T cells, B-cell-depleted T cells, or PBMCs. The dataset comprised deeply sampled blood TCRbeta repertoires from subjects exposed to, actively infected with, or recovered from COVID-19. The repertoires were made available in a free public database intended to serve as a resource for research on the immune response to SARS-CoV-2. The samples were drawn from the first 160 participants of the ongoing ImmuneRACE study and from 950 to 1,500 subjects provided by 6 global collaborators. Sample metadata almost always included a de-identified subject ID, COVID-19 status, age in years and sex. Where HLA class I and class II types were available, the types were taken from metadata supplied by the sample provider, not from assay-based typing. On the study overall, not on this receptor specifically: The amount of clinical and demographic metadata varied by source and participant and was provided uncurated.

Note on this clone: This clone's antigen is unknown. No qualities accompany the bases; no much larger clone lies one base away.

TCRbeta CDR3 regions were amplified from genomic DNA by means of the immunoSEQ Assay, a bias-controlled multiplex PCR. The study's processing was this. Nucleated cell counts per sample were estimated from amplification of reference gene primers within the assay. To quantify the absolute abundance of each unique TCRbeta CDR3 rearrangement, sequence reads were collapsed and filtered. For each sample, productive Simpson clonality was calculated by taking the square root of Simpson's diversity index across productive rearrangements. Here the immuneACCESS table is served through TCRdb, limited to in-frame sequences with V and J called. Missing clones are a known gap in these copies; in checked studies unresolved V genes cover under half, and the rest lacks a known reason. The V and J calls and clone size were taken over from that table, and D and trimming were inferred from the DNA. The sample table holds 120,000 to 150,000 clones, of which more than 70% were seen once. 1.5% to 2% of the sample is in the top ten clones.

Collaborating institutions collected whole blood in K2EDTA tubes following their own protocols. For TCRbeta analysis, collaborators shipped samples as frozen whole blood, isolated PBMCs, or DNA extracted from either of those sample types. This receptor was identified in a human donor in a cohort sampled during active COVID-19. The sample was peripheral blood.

The CDR3 corresponds to CASSYGLRNTEAFF. The DNA is TGTGCCAGCAGTTATGGACTGCGGAACACTGAAGCTTTCTTT. The sequence joins TRBV6-5 to TRBJ1-1, with the identity of the D gene unclear. V is shortened by 3 bases, J by 1 base, and the region joining them spans 9 bases. Based on the germline V gene, the CDR1 and CDR2 sequences are MNHEY and SVGAGI. The CDR3 goes from the cysteine to the phenylalanine over 14 residues. Only the CDR3 region is kept as DNA, spanning 42 bases read in frame from base 1.